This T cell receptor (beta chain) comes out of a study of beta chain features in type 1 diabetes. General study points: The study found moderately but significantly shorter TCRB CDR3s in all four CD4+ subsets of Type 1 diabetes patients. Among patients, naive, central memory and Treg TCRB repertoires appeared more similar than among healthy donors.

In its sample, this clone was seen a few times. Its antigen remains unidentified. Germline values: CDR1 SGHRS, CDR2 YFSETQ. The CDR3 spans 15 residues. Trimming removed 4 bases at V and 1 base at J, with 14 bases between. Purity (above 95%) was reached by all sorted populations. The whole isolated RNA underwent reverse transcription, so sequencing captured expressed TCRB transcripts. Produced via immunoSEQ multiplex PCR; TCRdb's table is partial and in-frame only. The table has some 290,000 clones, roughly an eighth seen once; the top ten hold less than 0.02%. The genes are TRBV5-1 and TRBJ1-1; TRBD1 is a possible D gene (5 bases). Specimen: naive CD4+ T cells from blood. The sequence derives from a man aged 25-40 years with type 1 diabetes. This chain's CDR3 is CASSLSGTENTEAFF. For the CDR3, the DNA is TGCGCCAGCAGCCTGTCCGGGACTGAGAACACTGAAGCTTTCTTT.